The sequence of this T cell receptor (beta chain) was determined in a study of tumor-infiltrating lymphocytes in primary liver carcinoma (dated by TCRdb to about 2017). For context, the study as a whole: Of the five patients, three men and two women aged 30 to 69 years, four had hepatocellular carcinoma and one had combined HCC and intrahepatic cholangiocarcinoma. Technical replicate repertoires showed high reproducibility, with mean shared-clone rates around 0.91 and correlation coefficients above 0.95. Tumors of the five patients were stage T1-T3 N0M0 with maximum diameters of roughly 4 to 11 cm. Agilent mRNA microarray profiling was performed on the approximately 25 tumor region samples to relate TCRbeta repertoire diversity to the local molecular phenotype. Each sample produced about 3.5 to 7.13 million productive TCRbeta reads, and read depth showed no significant difference between tissue types. Across five regions of each liver tumor, along with adjacent normal tissue and blood, the study brought together TCRbeta repertoire sequencing, expression microarrays and whole-exome sequencing. A total of roughly 35 specimens from 5 patients, comprising some 25 tumor regions, 5 adjacent noncancerous liver tissues and 5 peripheral blood samples, were covered by TCRbeta repertoire sequencing. Overall results and qualifications from the work: A significantly larger repertoire fraction was made up by the top 250 clones in tumors than in blood (p = 0.039). Since the samples were bulk and unsorted, there was no way to compare CD4+ and CD8+ T cell repertoires. Only roughly 7-24% of top clones appeared in all five regions of a tumor, which suggests that tumor-infiltrating T cells are spatially heterogeneous. Because only the TCR beta chain was sequenced and unpaired alpha chains were not captured, true repertoire diversity is likely underestimated. Only a few patients were included in the study, and the authors note that the findings should be validated in a larger study. Consistent with antigen-driven expansion, pairs of tumor regions showed higher repertoire overlap (mean about 35%) than either tumor-adjacent pairs (about 17%) or tumor-blood pairs (around 15%).

For CDR1 and CDR2, the germline V gene lists ENHRY and SYGVKD. The CDR3 starts with the cysteine, ends with the phenylalanine, and has 15 residues. CDR3 DNA only is kept here, 45 bases in frame from base 1. Trimming costs V 4 bases and J 2 bases, and their ends lie 11 bases apart. TCRbeta-specific cDNA was reverse-transcribed from approximately 460 ng total RNA using a constant-region primer and ProtoScript II reverse transcriptase. Construction of the TCRbeta libraries relied on three nested rounds of multiplex PCR, following a slightly modified ARM-PCR procedure. Each of the first two PCR rounds ran for approximately 10 cycles using multiplex TRBV1-TRBV30 forward primers together with a Cbeta reverse primer. Sample barcodes and Illumina adapters were added in a final 25-cycle PCR using Deep VentR polymerase. Amplicons of 200-500 bp were gel-purified with a QIAquick gel extraction kit before sequencing. An Illumina HiSeq 2500 was used to sequence the TCRbeta amplicons, generating 250-bp paired-end reads. Per the source publication's procedure: Trimmomatic v0.33 was used to quality-trim the reads, and FLASH v1.2.11 was used to merge paired reads so that full CDR3 sequences could be recovered. V, D and J germline segments were assigned to the rearranged TCRbeta sequences using MiGEC v1.2.1b. Clonotype statistics and Shannon-Wiener diversity indices were calculated with VDJtools v1.0.0. To reduce sampling bias, subsequent analyses other than the diversity analysis used only the 250 most abundant clonotypes in each sample. TCRdb reprocessing: public reads trimmed at Q25 with fastp, clones called with MiXCR, in-frame beta chains kept. Every CDR3 protein is listed once, alongside the most common genes and DNA of its rows. These V and J calls rely on TCRdb rather than the paper's analysis. Present in this sample are about 64,000 distinct CDR3 sequences, over 60% of which were seen just once. The ten largest account for around 38% of the sample.

This clonotype has just a few counts. Its target antigen remains unknown. No much larger clone exists at a distance of one base, and base qualities are not known. Total RNA and DNA were co-extracted without cell sorting from around 20-30 mg of bulk tissue using the AllPrep DNA/RNA mini kit. Surgical resection was performed in China between November 2015 and 2016 on a handful of patients with histopathologically diagnosed primary liver carcinoma. Chronic HBV infection was present in the patients, and the patients were treatment-naive at sampling. Five spatially separated regions were sampled per tumor: superior, inferior, left-lateral and right-lateral poles, plus the tumor centre. Histology showed that every tumor sample contained more than 80% viable tumor cells. Pieces of fresh tumor and adjacent tissue were cut in half, with one half kept in RNAlater at -80 degrees C and the other half sent for histology.

The sample consisted of liver tumor tissue from sampling region 4. The cell subset or site label, read with the paper, signifies: tumor region T4, right-lateral pole. The chain is encoded by TRBV10-3 joined to TRBJ2-2; the D gene cannot be resolved reliably. The TCR originated in a man between 40 and 49 years old with primary liver carcinoma and hepatitis B virus infection. The CDR3 has the sequence CAISGISGNTGELFF. The DNA sequence is given as TGTGCCATCAGTGGGATATCGGGTAACACCGGGGAGCTGTTTTTT.